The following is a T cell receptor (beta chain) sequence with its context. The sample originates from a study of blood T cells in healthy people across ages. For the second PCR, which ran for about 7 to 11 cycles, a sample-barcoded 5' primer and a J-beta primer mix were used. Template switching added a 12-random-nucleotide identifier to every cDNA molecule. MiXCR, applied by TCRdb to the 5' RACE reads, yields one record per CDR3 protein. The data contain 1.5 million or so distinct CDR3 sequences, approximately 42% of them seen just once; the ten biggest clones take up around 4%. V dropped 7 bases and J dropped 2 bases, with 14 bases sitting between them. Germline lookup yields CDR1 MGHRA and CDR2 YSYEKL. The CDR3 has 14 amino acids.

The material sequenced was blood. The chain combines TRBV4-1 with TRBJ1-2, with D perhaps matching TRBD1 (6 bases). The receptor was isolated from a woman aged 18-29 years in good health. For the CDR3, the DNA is TGCGCCAGCACTCTCTCGACAGGCAACTATGGCTACACCTTC. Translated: CASTLSTGNYGYTF.